The clone carrying this T cell receptor (beta chain) was detected only once. Its antigen is undetermined. Treatment: approximately 10-day PBMC culture with coronavirus spike peptide pools or control peptides (ViraFEST assay). The data stem from a study of vaccination and CD4 T cells after COVID-19. Sequencing of DNA taken from cultured CD4+ T cells relied on the Oncomine TCR Beta short-read assay. TCRdb redid the calling of the PCR reads with MiXCR, one entry per CDR3 protein. In the table there are about 10,000 distinct CDR3 sequences, less than 75% of which are singletons. V was pared by 4 bases and J by 9 bases, with 16 bases between. CDR3 size: 15 residues. Per the germline V gene, CDR1 is SGHTA and CDR2 is FQGNSA.

This TCR derives from a human donor who had recovered from COVID-19. V usage is TRBV7-2 and J usage is TRBJ1-6; a possible D gene is TRBD1 (6 bases). The sequencing input was CD4+ T cells from blood, cultured in vitro. CDR3 sequence (DNA): TGTGCCAGCAGCTCAACAGGGTTGAGGACTTCACCCCTCCACTTT. This codes for CASSSTGLRTSPLHF.